This T cell receptor (beta chain) derives from a study of PD-1 blockade in classical Hodgkin lymphoma. Time point indicated: cycle 4 day 1 (C4D1), after 6 weeks of nivolumab. Each patient's relapse followed autologous stem cell transplantation, and brentuximab vedotin exposure varied. Data came from immunoSEQ multiplex PCR; TCRdb stores just in-frame clones and leaves some out. The sample carries 25,000 to 35,000 clones, approximately 67% recorded once. This CDR3 spans 15 amino acids. The germline V and J ends were trimmed by 3 bases and 8 bases, with 16 bases remaining between them. CDR1 and CDR2 (germline): MNHEY, SMNVEV (reference sequence). The sample holds a few counts of this clone.

This chain links TRBV27 with TRBJ1-4; weak D call: TRBD1 (6 bases). The source material was peripheral blood mononuclear cells (PBMCs), sampled before the fourth cycle of nivolumab. This TCR was recovered from a human donor with classical Hodgkin lymphoma. CDR3 coding DNA: TGTGCCAGCAGTTTTTATCCGGGGGCGAGGGAAAAACTGTTTTTT. Translating it yields CASSFYPGAREKLFF. Full variable domain (outside the CDR3, taken from reference TRBV27 and TRBJ1-4): EAQVTQNPRYLITVTGKKLTVTCSQNMNHEYMSWYRQDPGLGLRQIYYSMNVEVTDKGDVPEGYKVSRKEKRNFPLILESPSPNQTSLYFCASSFYPGAREKLFFGSGTQLSVL.